Below, one TCR beta chain is given with its context. What it recognizes is unknown. Researchers ran the assay at a deep level. Using 200 ng DNA, around 30,000 T cell genomes, the sorted-subset replicate PCRs were run. Assay: immunoSEQ multiplex PCR; the TCRdb copy retains only in-frame clones and omits some. This sample yields roughly 1 million clones, of which about 74% are seen a single time; nearly 1.5% belongs to the top ten. The sample is drawn from a study of shared clonotypes between healthy human individuals. Study results and caveats: Sequencing of the sorted subsets was shown by rarefaction to be incomplete despite large depth.

There are 15 residues in the CDR3. CDR1 is SNHLY and CDR2 is FYNNEI in the germline V gene. J gave up 4 bases and V 11 bases, and 8 bases lay outside the gene matches. Material for sequencing was memory CD4+ T cells sorted from blood. Subset reported: CD45RA-negative fraction. The TCR was taken from a young man in good health. J is TRBJ2-3 and V is TRBV2; 14 bases agree with TRBD2. The CDR3, as DNA: TGTGCCTGCCGACTAGCGGGAGGGTACTCAGATACGCAGTATTTT. It encodes CACRLAGGYSDTQYF.